Sequencing of this TCR beta chain was carried out in a study of vaccination and CD4 T cells after COVID-19. Study-wide background: The post-vaccine samples came a median approximately 75 days after dose two (range 14 to 241). For control cultures, the treatment was a CEFX pool, an HIV-1 Nef pool, or no peptide.

Cultured CD4+ T cell DNA underwent sequencing with the Oncomine TCR Beta short-read assay. Cultured CD4+ T cells yielded the extracted genomic DNA. MiXCR was run by TCRdb on the PCR reads, yielding one entry per CDR3 protein. The sample yields some 14,000 distinct CDR3 sequences, roughly 55% seen once. Treatment noted: roughly 11-day PBMC culture with coronavirus spike peptide pools or control peptides (ViraFEST assay). Upon completion of 10 days of culture, CD4+ T cells were isolated via negative selection. There are 14 residues in the CDR3. V lost 5 bases, J lost 1 base, and 12 bases lay in between. Germline V gene lookup returns CDR1 DFQATT and CDR2 SNEGSKA (reference sequence). Concerning this clonotype: Its antigen remains unknown.

The sample was CD4+ T cells from blood, cultured in vitro. This rearrangement joins TRBV20-1 to TRBJ2-1; D gene unclear. The origin of this receptor is a human donor who had recovered from COVID-19. CDR3: CSARKASSYNEQFF. The CDR3 coding sequence is TGCAGTGCTCGAAAAGCTTCATCCTACAATGAGCAGTTCTTC.